This entry lists 30 T cell receptor beta chains sequenced from one sample in a study of cytomegalovirus exposure and HLA in healthy donors. Researchers ran the PCR with 60 Vbeta and 13 Jbeta primers. Clones were sequenced by immunoSEQ multiplex PCR, and TCRdb holds only the in-frame ones, with some missing. The profile shows approximately 220,000 clones, approximately 79% of them singletons. Specimen: PBMCs. The receptor source for this set is a male donor in good health and CMV-seronegative.

V and J are TRBV14 and TRBJ2-5, with D perhaps TRBD2 (6 bases). The germline V and J ends were trimmed by 6 bases and 5 bases, with 19 bases remaining between them. This CDR3 region has 15 residues. In germline, CDR1 is SGHDN, CDR2 FVKESK. The CDR3 DNA is TGTGCCAGCAGTCCCATGGGGGGATTGGGGGAGACCCAGTACTTC. It codes for CASSPMGGLGETQYF. Based on the CDR3 plus reference TRBV14 and TRBJ2-5, the full variable domain is EAGVTQFPSHSVIEKGQTVTLRCDPISGHDNLYWYRRVMGKEIKFLLHFVKESKQDESGMPNNRFLAERTGGTYSTLKVQPAELEDSGVYFCASSPMGGLGETQYFGPGTRLLVL.

The rearrangement uses TRBV15 and TRBJ2-7; D is perhaps TRBD1 (5 bases). Germline values: CDR1 LNHNV, CDR2 YYDKDF (reference sequence). The CDR3 totals 14 residues. The V and J ends lost 5 bases and 1 base respectively, with 12 bases between them. CDR3 sequence reads: CATSPWKGSYEQYF. In DNA, the CDR3 is TGTGCCACCAGCCCGTGGAAGGGGTCCTACGAGCAGTACTTC.

Only one count was recorded for this clone. The chain links TRBV5-1 to TRBJ2-5; TRBD1 might be the D (7 bases). CDR3 length: 14 residues. Germline loops: CDR1 SGHRS, CDR2 YFSETQ. The ends were cut back, 3 bases at V and 4 bases at J, with 13 bases in the middle. The CDR3 DNA follows: TGCGCCAGCAGCTCTGGCAGGGGGGCAGAGACCCAGTACTTC. Encoded protein: CASSSGRGAETQYF.

This clone was recorded once. The chain uses TRBV25-1 and TRBJ1-3; 7 bases map to TRBD1. The CDR3 runs to 16 residues. Germline assignment: CDR1 MGHDK and CDR2 SYGVNS. V lost 4 bases to trimming and J lost 0 bases; unmatched junction nucleotides: 6. CDR3 amino acids: CASSGHRGHSGNTIYF. The CDR3 coding sequence is TGTGCCAGCAGTGGCCACAGGGGACACTCTGGAAACACCATATATTTT.

The chain is built from TRBV29-1 and TRBJ2-3, with 7 bases fitting TRBD1. The CDR3 length is 15 residues. The germline V gene has CDR1 SQVTM and CDR2 ANQGSEA. V gave up 4 bases and J gave up 1 base; unmatched junction bases: 8. The CDR3 here is CSVGERTGGTDTQYF. In nucleotides, the CDR3 is TGCAGCGTTGGAGAGAGGACAGGAGGCACAGATACGCAGTATTTT.

The gene calls are TRBV5-5 and TRBJ2-7; 8 nucleotides line up with TRBD2. The CDR3 is 16 residues long. V dropped 0 bases and J dropped 2; count of bases not matched to a gene: 7. Germline V gives CDR1 SGHKS, CDR2 YYEKEE (reference sequence). CDR3 sequence reads: CASSLGIGLAPYEQYF. For the CDR3, the DNA is TGTGCCAGCAGCTTGGGCATAGGACTAGCACCCTACGAGCAGTACTTC. The variable domain in full, with the rest retrieved from reference TRBV5-5 and TRBJ2-7, is DAGVTQSPTHLIKTRGQQVTLRCSPISGHKSVSWYQQVLGQGPQFIFQYYEKEERGRGNFPDRFSARQFPNYSSELNVNALLLGDSALYLCASSLGIGLAPYEQYFGPGTRLTVT.

This chain uses TRBV5-4 with TRBJ2-3; 12 bases agree with TRBD2. Germline V gene sequence: CDR1 SGHNT, CDR2 YYREEE (reference sequence). V gave up 4 bases and J gave up 3 bases; unmatched junction bases: 9. The CDR3 contains 17 residues. The CDR3 bases are TGTGCCAGCAGCCAAATCCTAGCGGGAGGGGGGACAGATACGCAGTATTTT. This gives the protein CASSQILAGGGTDTQYF.

V is TRBV7-9 and J is TRBJ1-4, with TRBD1 as a possible D gene (6 bases). V lost 5 bases and J lost 6, with 19 bases in between. Germline V gene lookup returns CDR1 SEHNR and CDR2 FQNEAQ (reference sequence). The CDR3 sequence is 16 residues long. The CDR3 region has the DNA TGTGCCAGCAGCCCAATAGGAGGGGGGGCTGATGAAAAACTGTTTTTT. Amino acids: CASSPIGGGADEKLFF.

This clone has a handful of counts. This chain joins TRBV6-1 and TRBJ1-2, with TRBD1 as a possible D gene (5 bases). The CDR3 totals 12 residues. V was pared by 6 bases and J by 3 bases, with 8 bases between. CDR1 and CDR2 (germline): MNHNS, SASEGT. This CDR3 is CASRIGDYGYTF. The CDR3 bases are TGTGCCAGCAGGATAGGGGACTATGGCTACACCTTC.

V and J are TRBV28 and TRBJ2-1, with 7 bases lining up with TRBD2. The CDR3 length is 22 residues. J lost 0 bases, V lost 3 bases, and 23 bases had no gene match. Per germline, CDR1 MDHEN and CDR2 SYDVKM. The CDR3 DNA is TGTGCCAGCAGTTTTCTAAGGCCCTCGAGGACTAGAGTGGGGAGCTCCTACAATGAGCAGTTCTTC. Amino acid sequence: CASSFLRPSRTRVGSSYNEQFF. Combining the CDR3 with reference TRBV28 and TRBJ2-1 gives the whole variable domain DVKVTQSSRYLVKRTGEKVFLECVQDMDHENMFWYRQDPGLGLRLIYFSYDVKMKEKGDIPEGYSVSREKKERFSLILESASTNQTSMYLCASSFLRPSRTRVGSSYNEQFFGPGTRLTVL.

The chain links TRBV6-5 to TRBJ2-3; TRBD1 might be the D (5 bases). V lost 6 bases, J lost 2 bases, and 12 bases lay in between. The CDR3 covers 14 residues. CDR1 MNHEY and CDR2 SVGAGI come from the germline V gene. This CDR3 reads CASSYTGVTDTQYF. In DNA, the CDR3 is TGTGCCAGCAGCTACACAGGTGTCACAGATACGCAGTATTTT.

The chain couples TRBV11-2 to TRBJ2-1, with 7 bases matching TRBD2. The CDR3 is made up of 14 amino acids. V shed 5 bases, J shed 4 bases, and the junction held 5 bases outside the gene matches. The germline V gene has CDR1 SGHAT and CDR2 FQNNGV. In DNA form, the CDR3 reads TGTGCCAGCAGCAGGGCTAGCGGTTACAATGAGCAGTTCTTC. This translates into CASSRASGYNEQFF.

This clone is a singleton in its sample. The rearrangement uses TRBV10-3 and TRBJ2-7; tentative D call: TRBD1 (5 bases). V was cut by 5 bases and J by 9 bases, with 11 bases left in between. Germline V gives CDR1 ENHRY, CDR2 SYGVKD. The CDR3 is 11 residues long. CDR3 sequence reads: CAISFGQGQYF. The CDR3 DNA follows: TGTGCCATCAGTTTCGGTCAGGGGCAGTACTTC.

About this clone itself: At one end the junction does not follow the germline gene, possibly because of a read error. Other nucleotide sequences from this sample produce the same CDR3. The V and J genes are TRBV7-3 and TRBJ2-5, with 10 bases lining up with TRBD1. This CDR3 spans 14 amino acids. CDR1 is SGHTA and CDR2 is FQGTGA in the germline V gene. CDR3: CASSVTGGEETQYF. CDR3 coding DNA: TGTGCCAGCAGCGTGACAGGGGGCGAAGAGACCCAATACTTC. Filled out from reference TRBV7-3 and TRBJ2-5, the complete variable domain reads GAGVSQTPSNKVTEKGKYVELRCDPISGHTALYWYRQSLGQGPEFLIYFQGTGAADDSGLPNDRFFAVRPEGSVSTLKIQRTERGDSAVYLCASSVTGGEETQYFGPGTRLLVL.

V gene TRBV6-5 combines with J gene TRBJ1-2; D possibly corresponds to TRBD1 (5 bases). This CDR3 has 13 amino acids. V lost 4 bases and J 3 bases, leaving 9 bases between the germline ends. Germline V lookup: CDR1 MNHEY, CDR2 SVGAGI. The CDR3 DNA reads TGTGCCAGCAGTTTAGACAGAGACTATGGCTACACCTTC. Its protein product is CASSLDRDYGYTF.

The genes are TRBV19 and TRBJ1-2; 8 bases match TRBD1. The V gene's germline CDR1 is LNHDA and CDR2 SQIVND (reference sequence). V gave up 5 bases and J gave up 7 bases; unmatched junction bases: 9. The CDR3 loop spans 14 amino acids. CDR3 nucleotide sequence: TGTGCCAGTAGTTATCCGGGACAGGCCTTTGGCTACACCTTC. Translated: CASSYPGQAFGYTF.

The J gene is TRBJ2-7, the V gene TRBV29-1, with D possibly matching TRBD1 (6 bases). CDR3 length: 12 residues. V was trimmed by 5 bases and J by 0 bases, leaving 8 bases between them. The germline V gene has CDR1 SQVTM and CDR2 ANQGSEA. CDR3 loop: CSVWTDSYEQYF. The CDR3 nucleotides read TGCAGCGTTTGGACAGACTCCTACGAGCAGTACTTC.

This rearrangement joins TRBV25-1 to TRBJ2-6, with D perhaps TRBD2 (6 bases). V dropped 6 bases and J dropped 4 bases, with 13 bases sitting between them. Germline V lookup: CDR1 MGHDK, CDR2 SYGVNS. This CDR3 is 15 amino acids long. Here the CDR3 DNA reads TGTGCCAGCAGCCCTGGAGGGAAAGGGGCCAACGTCCTGACTTTC. The encoded protein is CASSPGGKGANVLTF.

The chain combines TRBV28 with TRBJ1-1; TRBD1 matches 12 bases. Germline V gene lookup returns CDR1 MDHEN and CDR2 SYDVKM. After removal of 6 bases from V and 7 bases from J, the junction contained 9 bases not matched to a gene. The CDR3 is 15 amino acids. This CDR3 is CASRPGTGGWNEAFF. The CDR3 DNA sequence: TGTGCCAGCAGACCCGGGACAGGGGGCTGGAATGAAGCTTTCTTT.

V and J are TRBV5-1 and TRBJ2-7; D unclear. Germline values: CDR1 SGHRS, CDR2 YFSETQ. Trimming left V 2 bases short and J 3 bases short, with 9 bases between. The CDR3 is 13 residues long. The CDR3 loop is CASSFSGNYEQYF. The DNA of the CDR3 is TGCGCCAGCAGCTTCTCGGGTAACTACGAGCAGTACTTC.

The chain has TRBV29-1 and TRBJ2-7, with D unresolved. Trimming took 1 base from V and 0 from J, leaving 10 bases between them. From germline, CDR1 is SQVTM and CDR2 ANQGSEA. This CDR3 has 14 residues. The CDR3 bases are TGCAGCGTTGAAGCCCGACACGGCTCCTACGAGCAGTACTTC. It translates to CSVEARHGSYEQYF.

V and J are TRBV19 and TRBJ1-1; tentative D call: TRBD1 (6 bases). The CDR3 covers 15 residues. The germline gives CDR1 LNHDA, CDR2 SQIVND (reference sequence). V shed 7 bases and J shed 8 bases, with 23 bases lying between them. DNA of the CDR3: TGTGCCAGTACCACTCTGGGGGGGCGCCTGGCCGAAGCTTTCTTT. It codes for CASTTLGGRLAEAFF.

This clone was seen just once. This chain connects TRBV6-1 to TRBJ1-6; D is undetermined. Germline V gene lookup returns CDR1 MNHNS and CDR2 SASEGT. V lost 6 bases and J 10 bases, leaving 13 bases between the germline ends. CDR3 length equals 13 residues. The CDR3: CASRRTNPSPLHF. The CDR3 nucleotides are TGTGCCAGCAGACGAACTAATCCGTCACCCCTCCACTTT.

This clone has just a few counts. V gene TRBV19 combines with J gene TRBJ1-2; D uncertain. This CDR3 contains 15 residues. Germline V CDR1 and CDR2: LNHDA, SQIVND (reference sequence). V was cut by 9 bases and J by 5 bases, with 22 bases left in between. The CDR3 nucleotides read TGTGCCAGCTTTACTGTTTCACGAGTCGGGTATGGCTACACCTTC. It specifies CASFTVSRVGYGYTF.

The V gene is TRBV30, the J gene TRBJ2-7; 10 positions agree with TRBD1. The CDR3 has 15 residues. Germline assignment: CDR1 GTSNPN and CDR2 SVGIG (reference sequence). V lost 0 bases, J lost 3 bases, and 5 bases stayed unmatched. In nucleotides, the CDR3 is TGTGCCTGGAGTGTACCGGGGGACAGGGGCTACGAGCAGTACTTC. Translating gives CAWSVPGDRGYEQYF.

The rearrangement uses TRBV15 and TRBJ1-2, with a tentative D call TRBD1 (6 bases). The ends were cut back, 1 base at V and 3 bases at J, with 18 bases in the middle. Germline CDR1 is LNHNV and CDR2 is YYDKDF (reference sequence). This CDR3 has 17 amino acids. The CDR3 region is CATSRGRDKIFDYGYTF. DNA for the CDR3: TGTGCCACCAGCAGAGGCCGGGACAAAATTTTTGACTATGGCTACACCTTC.

Here the CDR3 DNA reads TGTGCCAGCAGCCAAGTATCAGATACGCAGTATTTT. It is translated as CASSQVSDTQYF. The chain recombines TRBV14 with TRBJ2-3; the D is unclear. Germline V CDR1 and CDR2: SGHDN, FVKESK. This CDR3 has 12 amino acids. The V end lost 1 base, the J end lost 4 bases, and 3 bases lay between the germline ends. The complete variable domain, with remaining parts taken from reference TRBV14 and TRBJ2-3, reads EAGVTQFPSHSVIEKGQTVTLRCDPISGHDNLYWYRRVMGKEIKFLLHFVKESKQDESGMPNNRFLAERTGGTYSTLKVQPAELEDSGVYFCASSQVSDTQYFGPGTRLTVL.

The chain employs TRBV7-6 and TRBJ1-3, with D perhaps TRBD1 (5 bases). V lost 1 base and J lost 4, with 14 bases in between. The CDR3 runs to 16 residues. The germline V gene encodes CDR1 SGHVS and CDR2 FNYEAQ. The CDR3 bases are TGTGCCAGCAGCTTAGTCGTGGGGGGAGGAGGAAACACCATATATTTT. Translation: CASSLVVGGGGNTIYF.

This rearrangement joins TRBV28 to TRBJ1-1; 7 positions agree with TRBD1. Per germline, CDR1 MDHEN and CDR2 SYDVKM. With V trimmed by 4 bases and J by 4 bases, 9 bases remained unmatched. The CDR3 sequence is 15 residues long. This CDR3 is CASSSYRGSTTEAFF. For the CDR3, the DNA is TGTGCCAGCAGTTCTTACAGGGGATCTACCACTGAAGCTTTCTTT. The full variable domain, completed using reference TRBV28 and TRBJ1-1, is DVKVTQSSRYLVKRTGEKVFLECVQDMDHENMFWYRQDPGLGLRLIYFSYDVKMKEKGDIPEGYSVSREKKERFSLILESASTNQTSMYLCASSSYRGSTTEAFFGQGTRLTVV.

The chain links TRBV7-8 to TRBJ2-3, with 7 bases matching TRBD2. The CDR3 totals 16 residues. Germline V lookup: CDR1 SGHVS, CDR2 FQNEAQ. The V gene end was trimmed by 2 bases and the J gene end by 2 bases; junction bases not matched to a gene: 7. CDR3 sequence: CASSLKRDSATDTQYF. In DNA form, the CDR3 reads TGTGCCAGCAGCTTAAAGCGGGATAGTGCCACAGATACGCAGTATTTT.